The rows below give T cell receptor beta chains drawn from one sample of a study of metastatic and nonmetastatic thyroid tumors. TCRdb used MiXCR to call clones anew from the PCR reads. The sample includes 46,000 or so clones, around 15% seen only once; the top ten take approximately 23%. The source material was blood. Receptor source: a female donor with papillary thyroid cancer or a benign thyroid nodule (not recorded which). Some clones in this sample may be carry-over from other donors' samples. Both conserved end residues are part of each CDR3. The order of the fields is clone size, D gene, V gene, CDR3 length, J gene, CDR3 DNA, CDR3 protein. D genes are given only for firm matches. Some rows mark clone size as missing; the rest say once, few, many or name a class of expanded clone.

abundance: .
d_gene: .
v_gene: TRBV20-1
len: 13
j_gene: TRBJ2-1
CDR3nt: TGCAGTGCCCCTATGGCGGGCTACAATGAGCAGTTCTTC
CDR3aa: CSAPMAGYNEQFF

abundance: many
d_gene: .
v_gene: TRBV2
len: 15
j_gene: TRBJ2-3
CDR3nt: TGTGCCAGCAGTGAAGGAGCGGCCAGCACAGATACGCAGTATTTT
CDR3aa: CASSEGAASTDTQYF

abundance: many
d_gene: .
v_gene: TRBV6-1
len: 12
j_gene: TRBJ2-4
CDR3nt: TGTGCCAGCAGTAATCAGGGAGACATTCAGTACTTC
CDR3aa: CASSNQGDIQYF

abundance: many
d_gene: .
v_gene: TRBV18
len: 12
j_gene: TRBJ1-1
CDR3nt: TGTGCCAGCTCACCTGGTCAGGGAATGGCTTTCTTT
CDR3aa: CASSPGQGMAFF

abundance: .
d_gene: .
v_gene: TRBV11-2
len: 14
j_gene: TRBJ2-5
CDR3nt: TGTGCCAGCAGCTTGAGAGGGGGGTGGGAGACCCAGTACTTC
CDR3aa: CASSLRGGWETQYF

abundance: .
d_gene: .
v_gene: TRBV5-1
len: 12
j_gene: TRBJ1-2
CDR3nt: TGCGCCAGCAGCTTTTTAAACTATGGGAACAACTTC
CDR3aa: CASSFLNYGNNF

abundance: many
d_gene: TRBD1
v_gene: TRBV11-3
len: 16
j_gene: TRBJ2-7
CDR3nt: TGTGCCAGCAGCTTAAGGAGAGGGGGCGGAAACTACGAGCAGTACTTC
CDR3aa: CASSLRRGGGNYEQYF

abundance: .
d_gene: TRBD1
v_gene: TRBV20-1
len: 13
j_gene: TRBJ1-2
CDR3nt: TGCAGTGCTAGGTCGACAGGGTTCTATGGCTACACCTTC
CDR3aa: CSARSTGFYGYTF

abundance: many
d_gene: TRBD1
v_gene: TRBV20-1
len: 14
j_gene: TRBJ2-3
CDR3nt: TGCAGTGCTCTTTCCGGGACAGGGGCGAGTACGCAGTATTTT
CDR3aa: CSALSGTGASTQYF

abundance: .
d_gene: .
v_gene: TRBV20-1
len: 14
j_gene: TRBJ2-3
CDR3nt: TGCAGTGCTCAATCCGGAAGCGGGACAGATACGCAGTATTTT
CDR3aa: CSAQSGSGTDTQYF

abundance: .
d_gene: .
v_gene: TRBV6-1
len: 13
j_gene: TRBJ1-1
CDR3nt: TGTGCTAGCAGTACCGGGCTGAACACTGAAGCTTTCTTC
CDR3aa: CASSTGLNTEAFF

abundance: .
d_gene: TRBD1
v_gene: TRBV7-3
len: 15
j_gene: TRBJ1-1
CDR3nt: TGTGCCAGCAGCCCGAAGACAGGGATGAACACTGAAGCTTTCTTT
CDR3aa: CASSPKTGMNTEAFF

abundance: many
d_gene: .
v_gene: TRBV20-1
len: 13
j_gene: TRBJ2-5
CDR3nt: TGCAGTGCTAGAGATACCTTGTTGGGGGCCCAGTACTTC
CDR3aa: CSARDTLLGAQYF

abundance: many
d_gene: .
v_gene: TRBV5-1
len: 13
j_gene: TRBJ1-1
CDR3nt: TGCGCCAGCAGCTTGGTATCGAACACTGAAGCTTTCTTT
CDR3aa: CASSLVSNTEAFF

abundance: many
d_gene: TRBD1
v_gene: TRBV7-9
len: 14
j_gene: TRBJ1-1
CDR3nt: TGTGCCAGCAGCTCGGGTTTACAGGGGGCTGAAGCTTTCTTT
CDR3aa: CASSSGLQGAEAFF

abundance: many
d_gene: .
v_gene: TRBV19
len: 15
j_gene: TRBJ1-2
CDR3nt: TGTGCCAGTAGTACCCGCTCAGAGCCTAACTATGGCTACACCTTC
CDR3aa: CASSTRSEPNYGYTF

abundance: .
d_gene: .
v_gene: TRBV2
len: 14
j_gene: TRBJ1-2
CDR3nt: TGTGCCAGAAGTGGGGAATGGGGGACCCATGGCTACACCTTC
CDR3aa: CARSGEWGTHGYTF